A single sample gave rise to the 6 T cell receptor beta chains below, sequenced in a study of post-analysis software for immune sequencing data. Study observations and caveats: Controls showed lower frequencies than patients for a few TRBV segments, and TRBV5-6, TRBV5-1 and TRBV20-1 were among these.

Antigens for these TCRs are unknown. The TCR beta cDNA libraries contained unique molecular identifiers. TCRdb recomputed calls from the PCR reads with MiXCR, one row per CDR3 protein. This sample has over 700,000 distinct CDR3 sequences, with roughly 30% found just once. The sequencing sample was made of blood. The receptors originated from a girl aged 10-17 years with multiple sclerosis.

In its sample, this clonotype was seen many times. This chain links TRBV6-5 with TRBJ2-1; possibly TRBD1 for D (6 bases). The CDR3 runs to 15 residues. Trimming took 0 bases from V and 6 from J, leaving 12 bases between them. From germline, CDR1 is MNHEY and CDR2 SVGAGI. CDR3 region: CASSYSRGKFNEQFF. In nucleotides, the CDR3 is TGTGCCAGCAGTTACTCAAGGGGGAAGTTCAATGAGCAGTTCTTC.

The chain uses TRBV3-1 and TRBJ2-1; TRBD1 or TRBD2 may be the D gene (5 bases each). V was shortened by 6 bases and J by 9 bases, with 15 bases between the two germline ends. The CDR3 totals 13 residues. Germline V gene lookup returns CDR1 LGHDT and CDR2 YNNKEL (reference sequence). CDR3 DNA sequence: TGTGCCAGCAGTCGCCGAGGGGAAATTGAGCAGTTCTTC. Translating gives CASSRRGEIEQFF.

This clonotype has only a few counts. The chain carries TRBV5-5 and TRBJ2-7; D is possibly TRBD1 (6 bases). V shed 3 bases and J shed 1 base, with 14 bases lying between them. The CDR3 loop spans 15 amino acids. Germline assignment: CDR1 SGHKS and CDR2 YYEKEE (reference sequence). The CDR3 region has the DNA TGTGCCAGCAGCTGGCCAGGGGAGCGGTCCTACGAGCAGTACTTC. Translation: CASSWPGERSYEQYF.

This clonotype occurred a few times. The CDR3: CASSRPGGSGANVLTF. The CDR3 bases are TGTGCCAGCAGCAGACCTGGGGGCTCTGGGGCCAACGTCCTGACTTTC. The chain employs TRBV28 and TRBJ2-6; either TRBD1 or TRBD2 may supply D (5 bases each). The ends were cut back, 6 bases at V and 0 bases at J, with 12 bases in the middle. This CDR3 contains 16 residues. In germline, CDR1 is MDHEN, CDR2 SYDVKM.

This clonotype came up a few times. The chain combines TRBV18 with TRBJ2-1; possibly TRBD2 for D (5 bases). The V end lost 3 bases, the J end lost 6 bases, and 15 bases lay between the germline ends. Germline V gives CDR1 KGHSH, CDR2 LQKENI. CDR3 length: 15 residues. CDR3 coding DNA: TGTGCCAGCTCACCGGATGACGGCGGGCGCAATGAGCAGTTCTTC. Translating it yields CASSPDDGGRNEQFF.

This rearrangement joins TRBV4-3 to TRBJ1-2; maybe TRBD1 (5 bases). The V gene lost 3 bases and the J gene lost 2 bases, with 19 bases spanning the gap. The CDR3 consists of 17 residues. In germline, CDR1 is LGHNA, CDR2 YSLEER. Here the CDR3 reads CASSHSRFRQINYGYTF. CDR3 sequence (DNA): TGCGCCAGCAGCCACAGCAGATTCCGACAGATCAACTATGGCTACACCTTC.